The 10 T cell receptor beta chains below come from one sample, sequenced in a study of blood T cell repertoires in COVID-19. Sequenced by immunoSEQ multiplex PCR; TCRdb stores in-frame clones only, minus some. Among some 100,000 clones listed, almost 85% were seen once. Sequenced material: peripheral blood. These TCRs come from a man aged 50 to 60 with active or convalescent COVID-19.

The CDR3 region is CASSYGGGADTQYF. The CDR3 DNA reads TGTGCCAGCAGTTACGGCGGGGGGGCTGATACGCAGTATTTT. The genes are TRBV6-2 or TRBV6-3 and TRBJ2-3; 9 bases line up with TRBD2. The V gene's germline CDR1 is MNHEY and CDR2 SVGEGT. The junction had 3 bases not matched to a gene; V was cut back by 2 bases and J by 6 bases. The CDR3 has 14 amino acids.

The chain links TRBV28 to TRBJ1-1; D is possibly TRBD1 (5 bases). V gave up 8 bases and J gave up 4 bases, with 20 bases separating them. From germline, CDR1 is MDHEN and CDR2 SYDVKM. There are 15 residues in the CDR3. CDR3 nucleotides: TGTGCCAGCTCCCAAGGCGGGGGAGGTAGCACTGAAGCTTTCTTT. It specifies CASSQGGGGSTEAFF.

V and J are TRBV2 and TRBJ2-3; 10 bases fit TRBD2. This CDR3 comprises 16 residues. Germline V gene lookup returns CDR1 SNHLY and CDR2 FYNNEI. V trimming: 0 bases; J trimming: 4 bases; junction bases outside the gene matches: 4. The CDR3 DNA is TGTGCCAGCAGTGAAGCCCCAGCGGGGGGGCCAGATACGCAGTATTTT. It encodes CASSEAPAGGPDTQYF.

The V call is TRBV24-1, the J call TRBJ2-2; 7 bases align to TRBD1. V dropped 4 bases and J dropped 0; count of bases not matched to a gene: 7. This CDR3 has 17 amino acids. Germline CDR1 KGHDR, CDR2 SFDVKD. The CDR3 DNA reads as TGTGCCACCAGTGACCCACAGGGGTCCACGAACACCGGGGAGCTGTTTTTT. The encoded protein is CATSDPQGSTNTGELFF.

The chain couples TRBV27 to TRBJ1-1; the D gene is possibly TRBD1 (6 bases). The CDR3 is 13 residues long. Germline lookup yields CDR1 MNHEY and CDR2 SMNVEV (reference sequence). V lost 8 bases to trimming and J lost 5 bases, with 15 bases between them. CDR3: CASGPGAATEAFF. The CDR3 nucleotides are TGTGCCAGCGGTCCAGGGGCGGCGACTGAAGCTTTCTTT.

The rearrangement links TRBV27 to TRBJ2-4; 7 bases line up with TRBD1. Germline V gene sequence: CDR1 MNHEY, CDR2 SMNVEV (reference sequence). This CDR3 has 14 amino acids. The J segment lost 3 bases and the V segment lost 6 bases, leaving 5 bases of the junction unmatched. In DNA form, the CDR3 reads TGTGCCAGCAGCCCAGGGACAGACAAAAACATTCAGTACTTC. Translated, it gives CASSPGTDKNIQYF.

The chain carries TRBV3-1 (or the pseudogene TRBV3-2) and TRBJ2-3; TRBD2 agrees at 8 bases. Germline V CDR1 and CDR2: LGHDT, YNNKEL (reference sequence). CDR3 length: 16 amino acids. The V gene end was trimmed by 0 bases and the J gene end by 1 base; junction bases not matched to a gene: 3. The CDR3 nucleotides read TGTGCCAGCAGCCAAGATACAGCGGGGGGCACAGATACGCAGTATTTT. Its translation is CASSQDTAGGTDTQYF.

The gene calls are TRBV10-3 and TRBJ1-1; the match to TRBD1 covers 8 bases. The trim removed 1 base at V and 7 bases at J, leaving 5 bases unmatched. There are 14 residues in the CDR3. From germline, CDR1 is ENHRY and CDR2 SYGVKD. The CDR3 is CAISELAGGGEAFF. CDR3 DNA sequence: TGTGCCATCAGTGAGTTGGCAGGGGGCGGTGAAGCTTTCTTT.

In nucleotides, the CDR3 is TGTGCCAGCAGCGTAGCTACGGGGGGAACTGAAGCTTTCTTT. Its translation: CASSVATGGTEAFF. J is TRBJ1-1 and V is TRBV9; D is perhaps TRBD1 (5 bases). V dropped 0 bases and J dropped 5 bases, with 11 bases sitting between them. CDR1 is SGDLS and CDR2 is YYNGEE in the germline V gene. This CDR3 spans 14 amino acids.

This chain links TRBV15 with TRBJ1-6; no clear D. Between the trimmed V and J ends, which lost 0 bases and 9 bases, there was a span of 9 bases. Per the germline V gene, CDR1 is LNHNV and CDR2 is YYDKDF (reference sequence). This CDR3 region has 14 residues. The CDR3 nucleotides are TGTGCCACCAGCAGAGAGGGCGATAGTTCACCCCTCCACTTT. This translates into CATSREGDSSPLHF.